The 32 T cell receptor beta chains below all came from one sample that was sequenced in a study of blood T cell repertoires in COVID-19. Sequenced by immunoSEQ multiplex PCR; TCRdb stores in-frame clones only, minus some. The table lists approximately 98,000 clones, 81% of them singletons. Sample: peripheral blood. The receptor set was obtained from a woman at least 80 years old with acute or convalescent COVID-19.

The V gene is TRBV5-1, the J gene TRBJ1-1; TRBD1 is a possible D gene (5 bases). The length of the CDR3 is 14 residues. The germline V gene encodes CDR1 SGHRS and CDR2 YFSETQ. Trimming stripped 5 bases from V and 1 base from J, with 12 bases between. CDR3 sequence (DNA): TGCGCCAGCAGTTGGGCGGGGGAGAACACTGAAGCTTTCTTT. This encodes CASSWAGENTEAFF.

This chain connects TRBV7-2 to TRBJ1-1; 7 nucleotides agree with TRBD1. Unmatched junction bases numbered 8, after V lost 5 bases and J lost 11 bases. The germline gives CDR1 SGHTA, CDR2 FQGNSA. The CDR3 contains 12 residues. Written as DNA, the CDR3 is TGTGCCAGCAGCAATGACCGGGACAGCGCTTTCTTT. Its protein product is CASSNDRDSAFF.

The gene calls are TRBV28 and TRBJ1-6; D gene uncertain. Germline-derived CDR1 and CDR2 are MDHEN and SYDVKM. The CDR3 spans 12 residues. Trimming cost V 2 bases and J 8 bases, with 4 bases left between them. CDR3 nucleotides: TGTGCCAGCAGTTTACCAGATTCACCCCTCCACTTT. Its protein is CASSLPDSPLHF. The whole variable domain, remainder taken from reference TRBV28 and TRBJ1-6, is DVKVTQSSRYLVKRTGEKVFLECVQDMDHENMFWYRQDPGLGLRLIYFSYDVKMKEKGDIPEGYSVSREKKERFSLILESASTNQTSMYLCASSLPDSPLHFGNGTRLTVT.

The CDR3, as DNA: TGTGCCAGCAGGGGACAGGGCCAAGAGACCCAGTACTTC. Its protein product is CASRGQGQETQYF. The chain employs TRBV28 and TRBJ2-5; 9 bases are shared with TRBD1. Trimming cost V 6 bases and J 1 base; bases outside gene matches: 0. The germline V gene encodes CDR1 MDHEN and CDR2 SYDVKM. The CDR3 length is 13 residues.

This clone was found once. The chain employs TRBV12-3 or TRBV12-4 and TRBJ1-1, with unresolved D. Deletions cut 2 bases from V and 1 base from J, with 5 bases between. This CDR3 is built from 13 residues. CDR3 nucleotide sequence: TGTGCCAGCAGTTTAAGAGGGAACACTGAAGCTTTCTTT. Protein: CASSLRGNTEAFF.

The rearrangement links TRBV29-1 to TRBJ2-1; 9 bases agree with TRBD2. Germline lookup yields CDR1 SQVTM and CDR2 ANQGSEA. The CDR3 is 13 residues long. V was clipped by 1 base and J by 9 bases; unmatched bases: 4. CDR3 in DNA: TGCAGCGTTGAAGGGCGGGGGGGCAGTGAGCAGTTCTTC. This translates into CSVEGRGGSEQFF.

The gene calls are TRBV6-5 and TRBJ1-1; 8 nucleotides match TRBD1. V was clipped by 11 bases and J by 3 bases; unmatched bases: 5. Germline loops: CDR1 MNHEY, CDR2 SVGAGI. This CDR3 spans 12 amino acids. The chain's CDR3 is CAVLTGDTEAFF. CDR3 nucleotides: TGTGCCGTCCTGACAGGGGACACTGAAGCTTTCTTT.

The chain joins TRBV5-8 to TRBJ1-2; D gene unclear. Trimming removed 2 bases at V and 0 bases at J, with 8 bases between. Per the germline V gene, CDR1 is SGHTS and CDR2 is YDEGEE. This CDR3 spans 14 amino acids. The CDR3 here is CASSFLFTNYGYTF. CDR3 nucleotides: TGTGCCAGCAGCTTCTTGTTTACTAACTATGGCTACACCTTC.

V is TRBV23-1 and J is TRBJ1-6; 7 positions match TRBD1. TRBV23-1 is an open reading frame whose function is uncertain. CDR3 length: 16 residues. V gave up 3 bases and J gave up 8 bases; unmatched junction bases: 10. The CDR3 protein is CASSHSGQPTYSPLHF. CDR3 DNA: TGCGCCAGCAGTCACTCGGGACAGCCGACATATTCACCCCTCCACTTT.

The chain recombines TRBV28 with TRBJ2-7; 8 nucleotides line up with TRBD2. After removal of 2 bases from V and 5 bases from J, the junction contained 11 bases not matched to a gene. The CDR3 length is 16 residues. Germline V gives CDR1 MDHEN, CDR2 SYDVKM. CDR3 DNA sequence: TGTGCCAGCAGTTTAGTCAGTTATAGCGGGGTCGACGAGCAGTACGTC. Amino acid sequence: CASSLVSYSGVDEQYV.

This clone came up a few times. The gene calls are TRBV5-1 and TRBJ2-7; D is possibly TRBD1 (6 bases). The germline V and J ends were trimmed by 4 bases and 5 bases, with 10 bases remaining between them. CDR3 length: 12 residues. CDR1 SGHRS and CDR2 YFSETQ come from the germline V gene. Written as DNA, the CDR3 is TGCGCCAGCAGCACATGGACAGACGAGCAGTACGTC. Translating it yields CASSTWTDEQYV.

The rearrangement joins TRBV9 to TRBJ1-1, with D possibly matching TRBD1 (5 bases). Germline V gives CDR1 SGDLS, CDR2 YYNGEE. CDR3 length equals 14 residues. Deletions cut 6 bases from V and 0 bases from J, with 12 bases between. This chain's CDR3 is CASNPTDMNTEAFF. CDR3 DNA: TGTGCCAGCAACCCGACGGACATGAACACTGAAGCTTTCTTT. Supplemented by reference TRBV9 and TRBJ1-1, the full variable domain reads DSGVTQTPKHLITATGQRVTLRCSPRSGDLSVYWYQQSLDQGLQFLIQYYNGEERAKGNILERFSAQQFPDLHSELNLSSLELGDSALYFCASNPTDMNTEAFFGQGTRLTVV.

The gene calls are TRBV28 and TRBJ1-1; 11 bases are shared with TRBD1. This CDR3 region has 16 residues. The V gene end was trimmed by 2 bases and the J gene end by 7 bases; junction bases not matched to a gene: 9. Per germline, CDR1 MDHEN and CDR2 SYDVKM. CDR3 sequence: CASSLISGTGGYEAFF. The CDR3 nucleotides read TGTGCCAGCAGTTTAATCTCCGGGACAGGGGGTTATGAAGCTTTCTTT.

The CDR3 sequence is CASSQDIRTGVPETQYF. The CDR3, as DNA: TGTGCCAGCAGCCAAGATATTCGGACAGGGGTGCCAGAGACCCAGTACTTC. This sequence joins TRBV3-1 (or the pseudogene TRBV3-2) and TRBJ2-5; 9 bases map to TRBD1. Losses at the gene ends were 0 bases for V and 4 bases for J; bases not matched to a gene: 9. The length of the CDR3 is 17 residues. Germline assignment: CDR1 LGHDT and CDR2 YNNKEL (reference sequence).

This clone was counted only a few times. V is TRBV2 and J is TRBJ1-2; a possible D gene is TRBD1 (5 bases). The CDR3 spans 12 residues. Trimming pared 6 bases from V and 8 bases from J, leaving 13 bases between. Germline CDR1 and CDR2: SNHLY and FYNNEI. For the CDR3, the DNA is TGTGCCAGCAGGCCTACGGGGGACGGCTACACCTTC. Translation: CASRPTGDGYTF.

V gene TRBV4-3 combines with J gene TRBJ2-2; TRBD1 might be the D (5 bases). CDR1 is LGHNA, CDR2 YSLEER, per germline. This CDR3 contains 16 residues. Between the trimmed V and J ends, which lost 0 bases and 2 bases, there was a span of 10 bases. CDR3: CASSQDAQGNTGELFF. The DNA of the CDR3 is TGCGCCAGCAGCCAAGATGCCCAGGGAAACACCGGGGAGCTGTTTTTT.

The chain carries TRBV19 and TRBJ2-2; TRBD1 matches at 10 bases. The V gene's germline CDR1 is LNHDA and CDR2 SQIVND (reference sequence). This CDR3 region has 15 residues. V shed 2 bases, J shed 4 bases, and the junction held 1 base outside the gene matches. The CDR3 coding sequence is TGTGCCAGTAGTATAAGGGACAGGGGCACCGGGGAGCTGTTTTTT. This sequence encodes CASSIRDRGTGELFF. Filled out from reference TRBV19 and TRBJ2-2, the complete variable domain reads DGGITQSPKYLFRKEGQNVTLSCEQNLNHDAMYWYRQDPGQGLRLIYYSQIVNDFQKGDIAEGYSVSREKKESFPLTVTSAQKNPTAFYLCASSIRDRGTGELFFGEGSRLTVL.

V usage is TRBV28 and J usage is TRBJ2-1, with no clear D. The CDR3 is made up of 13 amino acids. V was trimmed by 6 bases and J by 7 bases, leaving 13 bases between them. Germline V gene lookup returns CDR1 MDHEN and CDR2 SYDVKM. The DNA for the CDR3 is TGTGCCAGCAGGTCCGACACCCCGAATGAGCAGTTCTTC. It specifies CASRSDTPNEQFF.

The DNA of the CDR3 is TGTGCCAGCAGTGTAGCTCTGAACTATCTGTACTTC. Protein product: CASSVALNYLYF. V is TRBV2 and J is TRBJ2-5; D not certain. CDR1 SNHLY and CDR2 FYNNEI come from the germline V gene. The ends were cut back, 4 bases at V and 13 bases at J, with 16 bases in the middle. The length of the CDR3 is 12 residues.

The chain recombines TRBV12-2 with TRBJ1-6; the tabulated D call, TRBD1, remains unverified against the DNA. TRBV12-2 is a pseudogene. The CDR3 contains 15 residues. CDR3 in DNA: TGTGCAAGTCGCTTAAGTGACAGGGTGAATTCACCCCTCCACTTT. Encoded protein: CASRLSDRVNSPLHF.

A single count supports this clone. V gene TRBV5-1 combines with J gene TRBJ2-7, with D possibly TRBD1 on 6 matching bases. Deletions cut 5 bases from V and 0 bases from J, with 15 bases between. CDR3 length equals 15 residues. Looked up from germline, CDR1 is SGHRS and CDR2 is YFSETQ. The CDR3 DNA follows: TGCGCCAGCAGACAGACAGGAGGTAGCTCCTACGAGCAGTACTTC. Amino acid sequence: CASRQTGGSSYEQYF.

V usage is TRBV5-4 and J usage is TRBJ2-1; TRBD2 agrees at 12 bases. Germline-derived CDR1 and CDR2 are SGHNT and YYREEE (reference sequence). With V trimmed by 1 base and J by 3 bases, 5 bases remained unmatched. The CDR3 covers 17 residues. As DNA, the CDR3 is TGTGCCAGCAGCTTGTCTAGCGGGGGGGATATCTACAATGAGCAGTTCTTC. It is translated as CASSLSSGGDIYNEQFF.

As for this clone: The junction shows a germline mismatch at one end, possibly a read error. CDR3 sequence (DNA): TGTACCAGCGCGGGGGCACACTCTGGGGCCAACGTCCTGACTTTC. It yields the protein CTSAGAHSGANVLTF. V usage is TRBV28 and J usage is TRBJ2-6; D is possibly TRBD2 (7 bases). This CDR3 is 15 amino acids long. Germline CDR1 MDHEN, CDR2 SYDVKM.

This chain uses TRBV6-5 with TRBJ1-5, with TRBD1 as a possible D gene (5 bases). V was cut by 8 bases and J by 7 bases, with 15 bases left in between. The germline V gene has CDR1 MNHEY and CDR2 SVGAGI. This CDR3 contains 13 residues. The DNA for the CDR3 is TGTGCCAGCCGGGACTCGGTGGAGCAGCCCCAGCATTTT. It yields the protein CASRDSVEQPQHF.

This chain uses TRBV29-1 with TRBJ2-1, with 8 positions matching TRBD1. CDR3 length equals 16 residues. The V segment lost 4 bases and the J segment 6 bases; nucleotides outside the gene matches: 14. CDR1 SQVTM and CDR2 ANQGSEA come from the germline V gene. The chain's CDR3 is CSVVGQGARTTNEQFF. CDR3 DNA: TGCAGCGTTGTCGGCCAGGGGGCGAGGACGACCAATGAGCAGTTCTTC.

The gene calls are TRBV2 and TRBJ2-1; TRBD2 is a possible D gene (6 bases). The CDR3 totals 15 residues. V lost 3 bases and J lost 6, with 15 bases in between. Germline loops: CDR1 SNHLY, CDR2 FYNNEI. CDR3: CASSDVTRGGNEQFF. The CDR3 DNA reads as TGTGCCAGCAGTGATGTGACTAGGGGTGGCAATGAGCAGTTCTTC. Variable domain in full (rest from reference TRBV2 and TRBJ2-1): EPEVTQTPSHQVTQMGQEVILRCVPISNHLYFYWYRQILGQKVEFLVSFYNNEISEKSEIFDDQFSVERPDGSNFTLKIRSTKLEDSAMYFCASSDVTRGGNEQFFGPGTRLTVL.

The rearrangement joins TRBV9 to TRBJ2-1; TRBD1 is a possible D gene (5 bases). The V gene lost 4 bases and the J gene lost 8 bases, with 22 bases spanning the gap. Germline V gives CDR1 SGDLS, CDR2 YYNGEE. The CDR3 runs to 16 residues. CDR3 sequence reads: CASSPRIRARVDEQFF. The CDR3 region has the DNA TGTGCCAGCAGCCCCAGGATCAGGGCGCGTGTCGATGAGCAGTTCTTC.

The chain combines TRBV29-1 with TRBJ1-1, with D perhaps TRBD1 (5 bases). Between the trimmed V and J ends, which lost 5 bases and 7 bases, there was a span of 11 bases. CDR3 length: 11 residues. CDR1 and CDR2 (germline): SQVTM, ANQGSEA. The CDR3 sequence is CSVPTDLEAFF. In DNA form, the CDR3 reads TGCAGCGTTCCGACAGACCTTGAAGCTTTCTTT.

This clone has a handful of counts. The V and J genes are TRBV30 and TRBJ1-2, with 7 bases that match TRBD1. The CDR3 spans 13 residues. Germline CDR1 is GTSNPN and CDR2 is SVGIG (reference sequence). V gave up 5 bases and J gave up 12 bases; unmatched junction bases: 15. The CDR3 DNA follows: TGTGCCTGGGAACAGGGGCCTGGAGGGACCCACACCTTC. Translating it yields CAWEQGPGGTHTF.

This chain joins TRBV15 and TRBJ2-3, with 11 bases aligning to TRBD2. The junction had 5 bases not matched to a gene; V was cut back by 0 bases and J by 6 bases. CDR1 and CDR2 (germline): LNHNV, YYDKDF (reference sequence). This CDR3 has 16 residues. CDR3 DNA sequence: TGTGCCACCAGCAGAGATCTTAGCGGGGGGGCGGATACGCAGTATTTT. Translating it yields CATSRDLSGGADTQYF.

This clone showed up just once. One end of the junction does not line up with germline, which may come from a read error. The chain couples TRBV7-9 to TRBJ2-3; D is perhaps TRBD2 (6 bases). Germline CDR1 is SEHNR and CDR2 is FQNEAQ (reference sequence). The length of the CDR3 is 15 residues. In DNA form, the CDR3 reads TGTGCCGGCAGCTCCGCGGGGCTGGGCACAGATACGCAGTATTTT. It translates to CAGSSAGLGTDTQYF. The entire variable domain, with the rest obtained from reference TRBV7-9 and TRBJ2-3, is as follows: DTGVSQNPRHKITKRGQNVTFRCDPISEHNRLYWYRQTLGQGPEFLTYFQNEAQLEKSRLLSDRFSAERPKGSFSTLEIQRTEQGDSAMYLCAGSSAGLGTDTQYFGPGTRLTVL.

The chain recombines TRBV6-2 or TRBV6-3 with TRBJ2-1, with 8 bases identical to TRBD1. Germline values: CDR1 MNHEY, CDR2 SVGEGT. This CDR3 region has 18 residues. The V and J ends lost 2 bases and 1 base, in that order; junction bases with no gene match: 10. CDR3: CASSYHRAGGISYNEQFF. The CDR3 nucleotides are TGTGCCAGCAGTTACCATCGGGCAGGGGGCATTTCCTACAATGAGCAGTTCTTC.